This entry describes one T cell receptor beta chain. Its antigen remains unidentified. No base-level quality is on record; no much larger clone is a single base apart. This sample is drawn from a study of shared clonotypes between healthy human individuals (dated by TCRdb to 2020 to 2022). Background on the whole study: A couple of women and a few men aged 18 to 49 years were included in the cohort. For each donor, CD4 naive and CD4 memory were each run on three plates, CD8 naive on two plates, and CD8 memory on one plate. To estimate repertoire size and how much clonotypes are shared between individuals, the study performed deep sequencing of blood TCR repertoires from a few healthy adults. To increase sequencing depth and limit assay-specific biases, different laboratories used diverse techniques to prepare libraries and sequence TCR repertoires. Each donor's leukapheresis produced roughly between roughly 0.94 and 9.5 billion PBMCs. Study-level results and caveats: Even with the large sequencing depth, rarefaction of the sorted-subset datasets indicated that sequencing was incomplete. Approximately 4.8% of naive CD4, roughly 3.5% of naive CD8, around 2.3% of memory CD4, and about 0.4% of memory CD8 clonotypes were shared across a few donors. Pairwise subsampling led to the expectation that sequencing depth would affect the degree of clonotype sharing among donors. Sampling was restricted to blood, and TCR repertoires in tissue are likely to differ from TCR repertoires in blood. Larger estimated clonotype richness was generally found for naive subsets than for memory subsets. Because the study included a small number of donors, the genetic and exposure-history diversity represented was limited. Clonotypes shared by all four sorted-subset donors showed higher generation probabilities than non-shared clonotypes.

TCR CDR3 regions were amplified from genomic DNA by multiplex PCR using the deep immunoSEQ assay. For each cell subset, the extracted genomic DNA was distributed evenly across all wells of several immunoSEQ 96-well plates, and each plate served as one replicate. For sorted subsets, around 200 ng genomic DNA, equal to 25,000 to 35,000 T cell genomes, was loaded into each replicate PCR. Purified libraries were quantified with a Qubit 3.0 fluorometer, sized on a Bioanalyzer 2100, and re-quantified with the KAPA Library Quantification kit. Every immunoSEQ 96-well plate was sequenced on a separate single-read 150-cycle Illumina NextSeq 550 flow cell. As for the original processing: The immunoSEQ output contained only junctional sequences without quality scores, so filtering could not match that applied to full-length reads. Sequences were annotated with PyIR, a Python wrapper for IgBLAST v1.9, and V/J genes and CDR3 were assigned using IMGT germline references. Reads were removed for weak V/J assignments (E-value above 1e-6), missing CDR3, stop codons, out-of-frame junctions, or ambiguous translated residues. V3J clonotypes were defined by identical inferred V gene, J gene, and CDR3 amino acid sequence. The percentage overlap between two repertoires was calculated by dividing the number of shared unique clonotypes by the size of the smaller repertoire. RTK rarefaction, the Chao1 estimator, and Recon v2.1 estimates of unobserved clonotypes were used to assess repertoire richness. Generation probabilities for all TCRbeta clonotypes obtained by the gDNA method from several donors were computed using OLGA. The table comes from immuneACCESS by way of TCRdb, which keeps in-frame sequences with V and J called. Part of the clones is missing from these tables; in studies checked, under half for an unresolved V gene and the rest for unknown reasons. V and J calls and clone size are copied from that table; D and trimming were computed from the DNA. Present in this sample are roughly 590,000 clones, nearly 97% of which were seen just once. Around 0.11% of the sample is held by the ten biggest clonotypes.

CDR1 and CDR2 (SGHNT, YENEEA) derive from the germline V gene. Trimming removed 4 bases from V and 8 bases from J, leaving 12 bases between the germline ends. The CDR3 starts with the cysteine, ends with the phenylalanine, and has 13 residues. The sequence is cut down to CDR3 DNA, 39 bases in frame from base 1. For the CD8 naive samples, CD45RO-negative cells were positively selected for CCR7, yielding a CD45RA+CCR7+ population from which TemRA cells were excluded. The donors were healthy, HIV-negative adults with no recently reported acute infections or vaccinations. Only Caucasian adults living in Nashville, Tennessee, USA were represented among the donors. After blood collection by leukapheresis, PBMCs were isolated using Ficoll-Histopaque density gradient centrifugation and then cryopreserved in the vapor phase of liquid nitrogen. Analytical flow cytometry was used to check the purity and quantity of each magnetically sorted T cell population. Genomic DNA was isolated from each sorted fraction and quantified by UV absorbance on a Nanodrop 2000c.

This clonotype was obtained from a woman aged 30 to 39 in good health. Material for sequencing was naive CD8+ T cells sorted from blood. The sample's cell subset or site label is to be understood as: CD45RA+CCR7+. The V and J segments used are TRBV11-3 and TRBJ2-1; TRBD2 could be the D gene, as 5 bases match. The base sequence is TGTGCCAGCAGCTCAGGCATGAGGGATGAGCAGTTCTTC. Its translation reads: CASSSGMRDEQFF.